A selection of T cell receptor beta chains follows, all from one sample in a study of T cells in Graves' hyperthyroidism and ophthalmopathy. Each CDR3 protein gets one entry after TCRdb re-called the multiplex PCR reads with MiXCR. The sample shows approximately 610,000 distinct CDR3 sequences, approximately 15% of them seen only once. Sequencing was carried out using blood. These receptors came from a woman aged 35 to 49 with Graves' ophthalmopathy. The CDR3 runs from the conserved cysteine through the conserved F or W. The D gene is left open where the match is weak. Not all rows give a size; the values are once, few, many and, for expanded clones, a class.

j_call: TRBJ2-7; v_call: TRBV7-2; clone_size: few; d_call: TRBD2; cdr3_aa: CASSSTSERVHEQYF; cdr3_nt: TGTGCCAGCAGCTCAACTAGCGAGAGGGTCCACGAGCAGTACTTC
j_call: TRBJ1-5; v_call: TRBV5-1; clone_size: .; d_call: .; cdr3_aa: CASSPRGGGDGQPQHF; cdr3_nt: TGCGCCAGCAGCCCGCGGGGGGGGGGCGACGGTCAGCCCCAGCATTTT
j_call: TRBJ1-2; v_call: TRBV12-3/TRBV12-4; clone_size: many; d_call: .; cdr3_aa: CASSLSSGGADGYTF; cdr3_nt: TGTGCCAGCAGTTTAAGCTCCGGGGGGGCCGATGGCTACACCTTC
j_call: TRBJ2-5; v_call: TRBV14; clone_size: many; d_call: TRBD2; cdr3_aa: CASSQMTSAATQETQYF; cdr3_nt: TGTGCCAGCAGCCAGATGACTAGCGCCGCAACTCAAGAGACCCAGTACTTC
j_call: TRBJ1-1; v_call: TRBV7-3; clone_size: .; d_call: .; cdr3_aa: CASSSSRDTEAFF; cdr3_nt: TGTGCCAGCAGCTCAAGCCGGGACACTGAAGCTTTCTTT
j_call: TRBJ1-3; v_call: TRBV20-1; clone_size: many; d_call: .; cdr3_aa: CSARDWDSGNTIYF; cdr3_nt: TGCAGTGCTAGAGATTGGGACTCTGGAAACACCATATATTTT
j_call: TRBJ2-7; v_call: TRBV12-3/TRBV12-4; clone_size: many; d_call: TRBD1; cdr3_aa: CASSYWGQGKDEQYF; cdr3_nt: TGTGCCAGCAGTTATTGGGGACAGGGTAAGGACGAGCAGTACTTC
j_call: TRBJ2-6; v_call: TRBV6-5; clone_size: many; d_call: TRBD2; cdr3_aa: CASRGGGANVLTF; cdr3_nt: TGTGCCAGCAGGGGAGGGGGGGCCAACGTCCTGACTTTC
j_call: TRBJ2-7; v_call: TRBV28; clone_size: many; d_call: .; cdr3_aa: CASRYRSTPRQYF; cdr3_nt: TGTGCCAGCAGATACAGGTCGACCCCAAGGCAGTACTTC
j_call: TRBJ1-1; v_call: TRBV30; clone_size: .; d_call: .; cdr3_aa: CAWTQSLTANTEAFF; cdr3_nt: TGTGCCTGGACCCAATCGCTGACAGCGAACACTGAAGCTTTCTTT
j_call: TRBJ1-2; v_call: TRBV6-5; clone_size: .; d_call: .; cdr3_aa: CASSLINNSGGRKGYTF; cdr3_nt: TGTGCCAGCAGTTTGATTAATAATTCCGGGGGGCGAAAAGGCTACACCTTC
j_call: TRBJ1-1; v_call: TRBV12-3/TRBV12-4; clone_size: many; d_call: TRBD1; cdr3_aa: CASSSGTGNMNTEAFF; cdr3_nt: TGTGCCAGCAGTTCCGGGACAGGGAACATGAACACTGAAGCTTTCTTT
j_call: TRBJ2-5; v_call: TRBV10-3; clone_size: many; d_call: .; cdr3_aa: CAISEGQQETQYF; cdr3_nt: TGTGCCATCAGTGAGGGACAGCAAGAGACCCAGTACTTC
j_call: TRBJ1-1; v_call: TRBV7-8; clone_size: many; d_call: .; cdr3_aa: CASSLSPFLRNTEAFF; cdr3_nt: TGTGCCAGCAGCCTAAGCCCCTTTTTGAGGAACACTGAAGCTTTCTTT
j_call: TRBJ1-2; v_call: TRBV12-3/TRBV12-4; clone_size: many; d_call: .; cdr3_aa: CASSLYPGSRESGYTF; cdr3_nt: TGTGCCAGCAGTTTATACCCCGGATCCAGGGAAAGTGGCTACACCTTC
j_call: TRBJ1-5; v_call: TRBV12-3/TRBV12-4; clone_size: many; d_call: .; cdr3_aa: CASSLTGPQHF; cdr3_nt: TGTGCCAGCAGTTTGACAGGACCCCAGCATTTT
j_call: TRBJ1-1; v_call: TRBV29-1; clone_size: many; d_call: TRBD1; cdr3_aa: CSVVGGTGRGIDEAFF; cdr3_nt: TGCAGCGTTGTTGGGGGGACGGGCAGGGGGATTGATGAAGCTTTCTTT
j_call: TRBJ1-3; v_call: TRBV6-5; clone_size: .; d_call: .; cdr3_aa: CASSSRFSGNTIYF; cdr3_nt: TGTGCCAGCAGTTCTAGGTTTTCTGGAAACACCATATATTTT
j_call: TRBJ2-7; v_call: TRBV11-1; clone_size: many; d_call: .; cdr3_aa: CASSLAGLRGPLYEQYF; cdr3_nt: TGTGCCAGCAGCTTAGCTGGGTTGAGGGGACCTTTATACGAGCAGTACTTC
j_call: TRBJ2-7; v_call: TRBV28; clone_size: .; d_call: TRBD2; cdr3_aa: CASSTTSGGGWVEQYF; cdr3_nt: TGTGCCAGCAGTACCACTAGCGGGGGGGGTTGGGTCGAGCAGTACTTC
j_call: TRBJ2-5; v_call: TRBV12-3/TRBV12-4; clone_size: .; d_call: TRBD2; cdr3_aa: CASSLVGLAGGVGQYF; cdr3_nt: TGTGCCAGCAGTTTAGTCGGACTAGCGGGAGGGGTCGGCCAGTACTTC
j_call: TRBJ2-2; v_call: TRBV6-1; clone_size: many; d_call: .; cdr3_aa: CASSVDRATGELFF; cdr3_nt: TGTGCCAGCAGTGTTGATAGGGCCACCGGGGAGCTGTTTTTT
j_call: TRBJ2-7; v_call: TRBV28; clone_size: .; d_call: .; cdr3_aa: CASSRRYTNEQYF; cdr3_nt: TGTGCCAGCAGTCGTCGCTATACGAACGAGCAGTACTTC
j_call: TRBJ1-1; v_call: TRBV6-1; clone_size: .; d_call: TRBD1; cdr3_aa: CASSRTGGMNTEAFF; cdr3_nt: TGTGCCAGCAGCCGGACAGGCGGAATGAACACTGAAGCTTTCTTT
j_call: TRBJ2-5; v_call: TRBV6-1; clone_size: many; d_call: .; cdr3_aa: CASSEWRAGETQYF; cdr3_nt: TGTGCCAGCAGTGAATGGAGGGCTGGGGAGACCCAGTACTTC
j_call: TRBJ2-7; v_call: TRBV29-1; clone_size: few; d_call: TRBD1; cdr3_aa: CSAQGAWGEQYF; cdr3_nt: TGCAGCGCACAGGGGGCCTGGGGCGAGCAGTACTTC
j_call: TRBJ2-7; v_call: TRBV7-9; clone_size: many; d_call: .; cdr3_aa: CASSPPAGSEQYF; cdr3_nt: TGTGCCAGCAGCCCACCCGCAGGGTCCGAGCAGTACTTC
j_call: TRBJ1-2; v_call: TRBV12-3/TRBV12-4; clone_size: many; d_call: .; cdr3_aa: CASSRGYGGSEYGYTF; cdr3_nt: TGTGCCAGCAGCCGTGGTTACGGGGGGTCGGAGTATGGCTACACCTTC
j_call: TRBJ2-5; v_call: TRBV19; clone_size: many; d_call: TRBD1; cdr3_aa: CASSMNDRVWETQYF; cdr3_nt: TGTGCCAGTAGTATGAACGACAGGGTTTGGGAGACCCAGTACTTC
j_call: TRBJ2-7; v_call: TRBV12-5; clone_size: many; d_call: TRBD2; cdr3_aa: CASGPGTSGRVSYEQYF; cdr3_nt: TGTGCTAGTGGTCCGGGGACTAGCGGGAGGGTATCCTACGAGCAGTACTTC
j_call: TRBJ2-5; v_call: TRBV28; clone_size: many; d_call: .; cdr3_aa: CASSLVQRETQYF; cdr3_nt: TGTGCCAGCAGTTTGGTACAAAGAGAGACCCAGTACTTC
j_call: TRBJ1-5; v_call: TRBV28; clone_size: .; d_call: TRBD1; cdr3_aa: CASSLGTEENQPQHF; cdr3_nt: TGTGCCAGCAGTTTAGGGACAGAGGAAAATCAGCCCCAGCATTTT
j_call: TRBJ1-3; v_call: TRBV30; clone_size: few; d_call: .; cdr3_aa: CAWGSGFGNTIYF; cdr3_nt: TGTGCCTGGGGGTCTGGTTTTGGAAACACCATATATTTT
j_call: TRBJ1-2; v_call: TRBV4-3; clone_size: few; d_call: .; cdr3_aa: CASSQPGTENGYTF; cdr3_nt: TGCGCCAGCAGCCAACCCGGGACGGAAAATGGCTACACCTTC
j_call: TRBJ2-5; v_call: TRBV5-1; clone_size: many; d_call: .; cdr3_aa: CASSLGAAQETQYF; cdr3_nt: TGTGCCAGCAGCTTGGGGGCGGCCCAAGAGACCCAGTACTTC
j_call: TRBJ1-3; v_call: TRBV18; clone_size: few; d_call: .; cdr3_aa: CASSPISFLGNTIYF; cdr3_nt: TGTGCCAGCTCACCAATATCCTTTCTTGGAAACACCATATATTTT
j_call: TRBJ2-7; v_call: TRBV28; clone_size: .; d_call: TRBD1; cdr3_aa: CASSFPLRGRLEQYF; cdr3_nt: TGTGCCAGCAGTTTTCCATTAAGGGGGCGCCTCGAGCAGTACTTC
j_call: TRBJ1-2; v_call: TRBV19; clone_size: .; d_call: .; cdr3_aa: CASSGTGFYGYTF; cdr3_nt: TGTGCCAGTAGTGGTACAGGGTTCTATGGCTACACCTTC
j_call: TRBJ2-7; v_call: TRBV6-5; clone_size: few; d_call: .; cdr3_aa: CASSYRWPPHEQYF; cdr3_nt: TGTGCCAGCAGTTATCGGTGGCCTCCCCACGAGCAGTACTTC
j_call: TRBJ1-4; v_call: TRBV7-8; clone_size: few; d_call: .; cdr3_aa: CATTQAIYATNEKLFF; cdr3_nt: TGTGCCACCACACAGGCTATTTATGCAACTAATGAAAAACTGTTTTTT
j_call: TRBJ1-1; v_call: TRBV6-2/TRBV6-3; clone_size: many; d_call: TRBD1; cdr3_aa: CASRPYRGGWDTEASF; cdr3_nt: TGTGCCAGCAGGCCGTACAGGGGAGGATGGGACACTGAAGCTTCCTTT
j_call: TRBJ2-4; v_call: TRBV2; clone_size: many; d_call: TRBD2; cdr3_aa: CASRLAGDIQYF; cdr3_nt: TGTGCCAGCAGATTAGCGGGGGACATTCAGTACTTC
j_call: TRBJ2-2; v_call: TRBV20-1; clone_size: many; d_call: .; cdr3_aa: CSARQGNTGELFF; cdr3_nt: TGCAGTGCTAGACAGGGGAACACCGGGGAGCTGTTTTTT
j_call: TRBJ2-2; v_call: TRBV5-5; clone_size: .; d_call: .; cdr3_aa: CASSLWGLLTGELFF; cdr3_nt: TGTGCCAGCAGCTTGTGGGGACTCCTAACCGGGGAGCTGTTTTTT
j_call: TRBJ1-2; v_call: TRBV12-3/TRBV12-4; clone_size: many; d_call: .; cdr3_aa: CASSLGQEAYGYTF; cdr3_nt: TGTGCCAGCAGTTTAGGACAGGAGGCCTATGGCTACACCTTC
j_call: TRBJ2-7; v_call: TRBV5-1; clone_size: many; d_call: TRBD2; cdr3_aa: CASSSGLANNEQYF; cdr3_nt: TGCGCCAGCAGCTCCGGACTAGCGAACAACGAGCAGTACTTC
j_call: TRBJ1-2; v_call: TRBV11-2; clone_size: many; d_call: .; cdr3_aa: CASSLVSQGGTF; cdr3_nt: TGTGCCAGCAGCTTAGTCTCGCAGGGAGGCACCTTC
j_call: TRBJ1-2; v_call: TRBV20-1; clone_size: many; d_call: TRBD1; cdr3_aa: CSATGTGAGYTF; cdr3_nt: TGCAGTGCTACGGGGACAGGGGCGGGCTACACCTTC
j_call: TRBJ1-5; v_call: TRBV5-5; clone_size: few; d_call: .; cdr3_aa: CASSLDQGREQPQHF; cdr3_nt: TGTGCCAGCAGCTTGGACCAGGGTAGGGAACAGCCCCAGCATTTT
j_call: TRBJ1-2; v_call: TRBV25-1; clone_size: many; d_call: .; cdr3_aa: CASSESGPLSYGYTF; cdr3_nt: TGTGCCAGCAGTGAATCCGGACCTTTATCCTATGGCTACACCTTC
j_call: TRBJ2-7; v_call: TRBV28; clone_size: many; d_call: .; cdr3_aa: CASSSTRVREQYF; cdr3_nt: TGTGCCAGCAGCTCTACCAGGGTTCGCGAGCAGTACTTC